Below, one T cell receptor beta chain is given with its context. Its antigen remains unknown. Additional DNA sequences in this sample encode the identical CDR3. Both subsets, CD45RA+ naive and CD45RA-negative memory, were split from the CD4+ cells. These data originate in a study of shared clonotypes between healthy human individuals. General study results and limits: It was the non-shared clonotypes that had lower generation probabilities than clonotypes shared by all four donors. Memory subsets generally showed smaller estimated richness than naive subsets did.

V dropped 3 bases and J dropped 4 bases, with 7 bases sitting between them. The CDR3 is 13 residues long. Germline V gene lookup returns CDR1 MNHEY and CDR2 SMNVEV (reference sequence). Each replicate PCR on the sorted subsets used 200 to 250 ng DNA (around 30,000 T cell genomes). Here immunoSEQ multiplex PCR was the method, and the copy in TCRdb shows in-frame clones only, minus some. The sample lists approximately 640,000 clones, approximately 75% occurring once. The TCR originated in a woman between 25 and 40 years old in good health. The chain carries TRBV27 and TRBJ1-5; D is undetermined. Sequenced input: memory CD4+ T cells sorted from blood. The subset denotes: CD45RA-negative fraction. The CDR3 DNA reads TGTGCCAGCAGTTTGAGAGAAAATCAGCCCCAGCATTTT. The encoded protein is CASSLRENQPQHF.